The 17 T cell receptor beta chains below come from one sample, sequenced in a study of blood T cell repertoires in COVID-19. The assay was immunoSEQ multiplex PCR, and TCRdb's table has in-frame clones only and misses some. The table includes 200,000 to 300,000 clones, under 90% detected once. The sample taken for sequencing was peripheral blood. The receptors come from a human donor in a cohort sampled during active COVID-19.

The chain recombines TRBV19 with TRBJ1-6; D uncertain. CDR1 and CDR2 (germline): LNHDA, SQIVND (reference sequence). V lost 5 bases and J lost 3, with 17 bases in between. There are 17 residues in the CDR3. The CDR3, as DNA: TGTGCCAGTAGTCCGCCGGCGAGGGATCTCTATAATTCACCCCTCCACTTT. This codes for CASSPPARDLYNSPLHF.

The chain employs TRBV28 and TRBJ2-5; the D is unclear. The CDR3 is 13 amino acids. Per germline, CDR1 MDHEN and CDR2 SYDVKM. V lost 3 bases and J 5 bases, leaving 10 bases between the germline ends. The DNA of the CDR3 is TGTGCCAGCAGTTTGGAAAGCAGGGAGACCCAGTACTTC. Translated, it gives CASSLESRETQYF. Full variable domain (outside the CDR3, taken from reference TRBV28 and TRBJ2-5): DVKVTQSSRYLVKRTGEKVFLECVQDMDHENMFWYRQDPGLGLRLIYFSYDVKMKEKGDIPEGYSVSREKKERFSLILESASTNQTSMYLCASSLESRETQYFGPGTRLLVL.

The chain couples TRBV28 to TRBJ2-7, with D uncertain. Germline V gene lookup returns CDR1 MDHEN and CDR2 SYDVKM. The length of the CDR3 is 12 residues. Trimming pared 3 bases from V and 7 bases from J, leaving 10 bases between. This chain's CDR3 is CASSFAFGEQYF. DNA of the CDR3: TGTGCCAGCAGTTTCGCCTTCGGGGAGCAGTACTTC.

This clone has just a few counts. The V call is TRBV5-4, the J call TRBJ2-4; a possible D gene is TRBD1 (5 bases). V lost 5 bases, J lost 3 bases, and 15 bases lay in between. CDR3 length: 15 residues. In germline, CDR1 is SGHNT, CDR2 YYREEE (reference sequence). The CDR3 coding sequence is TGTGCCAGCAGTAGGGGTGGGGAAATCAAAAACATTCAGTACTTC. It is translated as CASSRGGEIKNIQYF.

V gene TRBV14 combines with J gene TRBJ1-6, with a tentative D call TRBD1 (6 bases). This CDR3 has 17 residues. CDR1 and CDR2 from the germline V gene are SGHDN and FVKESK. V dropped 0 bases and J dropped 2 bases, with 11 bases sitting between them. The CDR3 reads CASSQDPKGAYNSPLHF. The DNA of the CDR3 is TGTGCCAGCAGCCAAGATCCGAAGGGGGCCTATAATTCACCCCTCCACTTT.

This chain joins TRBV29-1 and TRBJ2-1; D perhaps matches TRBD1 (7 bases). V lost 4 bases to trimming and J lost 5 bases, with 21 bases between them. The CDR3 covers 16 residues. Germline lookup yields CDR1 SQVTM and CDR2 ANQGSEA. CDR3 sequence: CSVGGGTGQSNNEQFF. CDR3 bases: TGCAGCGTTGGTGGGGGGACGGGACAGAGCAACAATGAGCAGTTCTTC.

The chain uses TRBV5-4 and TRBJ1-6; TRBD1 might be the D (5 bases). Germline V gene lookup returns CDR1 SGHNT and CDR2 YYREEE (reference sequence). This CDR3 has 16 residues. Trimming removed 4 bases at V and 7 bases at J, with 18 bases between. The CDR3 sequence: CASSKLGDSLNSPLHF. The CDR3 nucleotides read TGTGCCAGCAGCAAATTAGGCGACAGTTTAAATTCACCCCTCCACTTT.

The chain is built from TRBV25-1 and TRBJ2-3; 10 bases are a match to TRBD1. The junction had 6 bases not matched to a gene; V was cut back by 5 bases and J by 1 base. The CDR3 runs 16 residues. Per the germline V gene, CDR1 is MGHDK and CDR2 is SYGVNS. The chain's CDR3 is CASSPDRGLGTDTQYF. The CDR3 DNA reads TGTGCCAGCAGTCCCGACAGGGGGCTTGGCACAGATACGCAGTATTTT.

The chain combines TRBV11-1 with TRBJ2-7, with D possibly being TRBD1 (6 bases). From germline, CDR1 is SGHAT and CDR2 FQDESV (reference sequence). The CDR3 is 15 residues long. Between the trimmed V and J ends, which lost 0 bases and 0 bases, there was a span of 9 bases. CDR3 coding DNA: TGTGCCAGCAGCTTAGCCGGGACACGCTCCTACGAGCAGTACTTC. Its protein is CASSLAGTRSYEQYF. Using reference TRBV11-1 and TRBJ2-7 for the parts outside the CDR3, the full variable domain is EAEVAQSPRYKITEKSQAVAFWCDPISGHATLYWYRQILGQGPELLVQFQDESVVDDSQLPKDRFSAERLKGVDSTLKIQPAELGDSAMYLCASSLAGTRSYEQYFGPGTRLTVT.

V usage is TRBV5-1 and J usage is TRBJ2-7, with 7 bases identical to TRBD1. The germline gives CDR1 SGHRS, CDR2 YFSETQ. The CDR3 length is 14 residues. After removal of 4 bases from V and 4 bases from J, the junction contained 8 bases not matched to a gene. CDR3 nucleotide sequence: TGCGCCAGCAGCCTAATACAGGGGCCTTACGAGCAGTACTTC. Translated: CASSLIQGPYEQYF.

V is TRBV21-1 and J is TRBJ2-5; the table assigns TRBD2, which was not confirmed against the DNA. TRBV21-1 is assigned pseudogene status. The CDR3 spans 15 residues. DNA of the CDR3: TGTGCCAGCAGCAAAGCTCAAGTCGGGAGGGAGACCCAGTACTTC. Translated: CASSKAQVGRETQYF.

This chain links TRBV28 with TRBJ2-3; TRBD2 matches at 7 bases. V was pared by 7 bases and J by 8 bases, with 3 bases of the junction left unmatched. The V gene's germline CDR1 is MDHEN and CDR2 SYDVKM. This CDR3 spans 11 amino acids. CDR3 residues: CASTGGTTQYF. The CDR3 nucleotides read TGTGCCAGCACGGGGGGAACTACGCAGTATTTT. The whole variable domain, filled in from reference TRBV28 and TRBJ2-3, reads DVKVTQSSRYLVKRTGEKVFLECVQDMDHENMFWYRQDPGLGLRLIYFSYDVKMKEKGDIPEGYSVSREKKERFSLILESASTNQTSMYLCASTGGTTQYFGPGTRLTVL.

CDR3 residues: CASSYSGSRGTQYF. The CDR3 nucleotides read TGTGCCAGCAGTTACTCTGGCTCAAGGGGTACGCAGTATTTT. This sequence joins TRBV6-5 and TRBJ2-3, with TRBD1 as a possible D gene (5 bases). This CDR3 contains 14 residues. V was clipped by 0 bases and J by 8 bases, with 12 bases between them. Per the germline V gene, CDR1 is MNHEY and CDR2 is SVGAGI.

V is TRBV3-1 (or the pseudogene TRBV3-2) and J is TRBJ2-1, with D possibly TRBD2 on 7 matching bases. The CDR3 contains 15 residues. V was pared by 2 bases and J by 7 bases, with 15 bases between. Germline values: CDR1 LGHDT, CDR2 YNNKEL (reference sequence). The CDR3, as DNA: TGTGCCAGCAGCCAAAGGGGGGGGAATTGGAATGAGCAGTTCTTC. It codes for CASSQRGGNWNEQFF.

The chain joins TRBV6-4 to TRBJ2-1, with 10 positions matching TRBD2. The CDR3 consists of 14 residues. Trimming took 3 bases from V and 6 from J; bases not matched to a gene: 2. Germline CDR1 is MRHNA and CDR2 is SNTAGT. This chain's CDR3 is CASSEAGGPNEQFF. CDR3 coding DNA: TGTGCCAGCAGTGAAGCGGGGGGGCCCAATGAGCAGTTCTTC.

The genes are TRBV15 and TRBJ2-3, with 9 bases aligning to TRBD2. Trimming at V came to 8 bases and at J to 6 bases, leaving 18 bases not matched to a gene. Germline loops: CDR1 LNHNV, CDR2 YYDKDF (reference sequence). This CDR3 contains 17 residues. In DNA, the CDR3 is TGTGCCACCGCCCCCCGCGGGGGGGGTCCGGGTCCGGATACGCAGTATTTT. Translation gives CATAPRGGGPGPDTQYF. The full variable domain, with the rest looked up from reference TRBV15 and TRBJ2-3, is DAMVIQNPRYQVTQFGKPVTLSCSQTLNHNVMYWYQQKSSQAPKLLFHYYDKDFNNEADTPDNFQSRRPNTSFCFLDIRSPGLGDTAMYLCATAPRGGGPGPDTQYFGPGTRLTVL.

On this clone itself: The sample carries other DNA sequences with the same CDR3. V and J are TRBV5-4 and TRBJ2-3; TRBD1 aligns across 10 bases. V was clipped by 4 bases and J by 4 bases; unmatched bases: 6. The CDR3 is made up of 15 amino acids. Looked up from germline, CDR1 is SGHNT and CDR2 is YYREEE (reference sequence). The DNA of the CDR3 is TGTGCCAGCAGCCCGGGACAGGGGCGTCCAGATACGCAGTATTTT. Amino acids: CASSPGQGRPDTQYF.